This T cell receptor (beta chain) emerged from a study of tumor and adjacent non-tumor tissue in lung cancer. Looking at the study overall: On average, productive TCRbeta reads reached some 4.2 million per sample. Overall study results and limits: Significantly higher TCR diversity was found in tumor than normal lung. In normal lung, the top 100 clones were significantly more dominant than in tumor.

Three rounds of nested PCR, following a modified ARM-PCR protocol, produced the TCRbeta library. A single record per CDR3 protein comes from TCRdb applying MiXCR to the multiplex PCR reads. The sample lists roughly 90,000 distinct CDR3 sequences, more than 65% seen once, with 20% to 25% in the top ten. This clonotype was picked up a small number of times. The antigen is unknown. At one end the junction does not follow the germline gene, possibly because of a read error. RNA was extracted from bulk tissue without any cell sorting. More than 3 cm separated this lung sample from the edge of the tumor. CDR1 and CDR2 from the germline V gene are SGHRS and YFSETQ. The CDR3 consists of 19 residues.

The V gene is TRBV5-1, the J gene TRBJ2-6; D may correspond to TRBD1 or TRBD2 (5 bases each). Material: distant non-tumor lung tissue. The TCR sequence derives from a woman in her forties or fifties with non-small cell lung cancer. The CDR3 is CASSPAGRKPFSGANVLAF. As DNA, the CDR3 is TGCGCCAGCAGCCCGGCGGGCCGGAAACCATTCTCTGGGGCCAACGTCCTGGCTTTC.